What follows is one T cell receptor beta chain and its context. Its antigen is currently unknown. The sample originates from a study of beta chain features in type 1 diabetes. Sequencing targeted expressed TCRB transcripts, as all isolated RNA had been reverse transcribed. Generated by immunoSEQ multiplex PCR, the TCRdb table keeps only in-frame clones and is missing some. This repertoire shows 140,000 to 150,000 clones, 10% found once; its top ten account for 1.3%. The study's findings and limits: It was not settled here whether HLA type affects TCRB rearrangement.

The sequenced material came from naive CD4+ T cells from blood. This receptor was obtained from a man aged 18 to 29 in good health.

CDR3 bases: TGTGCCAGTAGTCTCCGCGGGGCAGATACGCAGTATTTT. It encodes CASSLRGADTQYF. The chain is built from TRBV19 and TRBJ2-3, with a weak D call TRBD2 (6 bases). V dropped 5 bases and J dropped 4 bases, with 10 bases sitting between them. CDR1 and CDR2 (germline): LNHDA, SQIVND (reference sequence). This CDR3 region has 13 residues.